A single sample gave rise to the 20 T cell receptor beta chains below, sequenced in a study of immune evolution from preneoplasia to lung adenocarcinoma. Clones were read by immunoSEQ multiplex PCR, and TCRdb kept only the in-frame ones, dropping some. This sample carries more than 4,500 clones, approximately 85% of them seen once, and the ten largest clones take roughly 2.5%. Specimen: FFPE atypical adenomatous hyperplasia tissue from the lung. Noted subset: atypical adenomatous hyperplasia (AAH), lung preneoplasia. The receptor set was obtained from a person aged 65-85 years with lung adenocarcinoma.

V gene TRBV11-3 combines with J gene TRBJ2-1, with 12 bases aligning to TRBD2. CDR1 and CDR2 from the germline V gene are SGHNT and YENEEA. This CDR3 spans 15 amino acids. The V segment lost 5 bases and the J segment 9 bases; nucleotides outside the gene matches: 8. CDR3 in DNA: TGTGCCAGCAGCCCCAGACTAGCGGGAGAGTCTGAGCAGTTCTTC. The encoded protein is CASSPRLAGESEQFF.

This clone was counted only a few times. The chain links TRBV28 to TRBJ2-1, with 9 bases identical to TRBD2. CDR1 is MDHEN and CDR2 is SYDVKM in the germline V gene. V gave up 6 bases and J gave up 9 bases; unmatched junction bases: 9. The CDR3 is 14 residues long. The CDR3 here is CASRQREVDLEQFF. The CDR3 coding sequence is TGTGCCAGCAGGCAGCGGGAGGTTGATCTTGAGCAGTTCTTC.

This clone has a handful of counts. The V and J genes are TRBV14 and TRBJ2-5, with D possibly TRBD1 on 5 matching bases. V was cut by 6 bases and J by 3 bases, with 11 bases left in between. Germline CDR1 reads SGHDN; CDR2 reads FVKESK. The CDR3 runs to 13 residues. CDR3 in amino acids: CASRTTGKETQYF. CDR3 bases: TGTGCCAGCAGAACCACAGGAAAAGAGACCCAGTACTTC.

The V gene is TRBV7-2, the J gene TRBJ2-7; possible D gene TRBD1, 5 bases. Between the trimmed V and J ends, which lost 4 bases and 6 bases, there was a span of 7 bases. CDR1 and CDR2 (germline): SGHTA, FQGNSA. The CDR3 has 11 amino acids. The CDR3: CASSSRVEQYF. In DNA, the CDR3 is TGTGCCAGCAGCTCCAGGGTCGAGCAGTACTTC.

The chain couples TRBV30 to TRBJ2-1, with 9 bases that match TRBD2. The CDR3 has 13 residues. V was clipped by 0 bases and J by 9 bases; unmatched bases: 3. CDR1 is GTSNPN and CDR2 is SVGIG in the germline V gene (reference sequence). CDR3 sequence reads: CAWSVVAGVEQFF. CDR3 DNA sequence: TGTGCCTGGAGTGTGGTAGCGGGAGTTGAGCAGTTCTTC.

This rearrangement joins TRBV29-1 to TRBJ2-5; no clear D. The germline V gene encodes CDR1 SQVTM and CDR2 ANQGSEA. This CDR3 spans 13 amino acids. Trimming took off 3 bases at V and 1 base at J, with 9 bases between the two ends. The CDR3 DNA sequence: TGCAGCGTTGATAGGCAAGCCCAAGAGACCCAGTACTTC. Amino acid sequence: CSVDRQAQETQYF. Supplemented by reference TRBV29-1 and TRBJ2-5, the full variable domain reads SAVISQKPSRDICQRGTSLTIQCQVDSQVTMMFWYRQQPGQSLTLIATANQGSEATYESGFVIDKFPISRPNLTFSTLTVSNMSPEDSSIYLCSVDRQAQETQYFGPGTRLLVL.

J is TRBJ2-1 and V is TRBV7-3, with a tentative D call TRBD2 (5 bases). The length of the CDR3 is 14 residues. CDR1 and CDR2 (germline): SGHTA, FQGTGA. The germline V and J ends were trimmed by 2 bases and 7 bases, with 12 bases remaining between them. The CDR3 DNA follows: TGTGCCAGCAGCTTACGGGGTCAGTCGAATGAGCAGTTCTTC. Encoded protein: CASSLRGQSNEQFF.

The rearrangement uses TRBV25-1 and TRBJ1-3, with a possible D match to TRBD1 (5 bases). The V and J ends lost 6 bases and 0 bases respectively, with 12 bases between them. Germline V gene lookup returns CDR1 MGHDK and CDR2 SYGVNS. This CDR3 is 15 amino acids long. The CDR3 region has the DNA TGTGCCAGCAGCGAAGGGGCCTCCTCTGGAAACACCATATATTTT. Residues: CASSEGASSGNTIYF. Combining the CDR3 with reference TRBV25-1 and TRBJ1-3 gives the whole variable domain EADIYQTPRYLVIGTGKKITLECSQTMGHDKMYWYQQDPGMELHLIHYSYGVNSTEKGDLSSESTVSRIRTEHFPLTLESARPSHTSQYLCASSEGASSGNTIYFGEGSWLTVV.

Worth noting for this clone: This sample includes further DNA sequences coding for the same CDR3. This chain uses TRBV6-5 with TRBJ2-5, with 7 bases aligning to TRBD2. Germline V gene sequence: CDR1 MNHEY, CDR2 SVGAGI. The CDR3 has 14 residues. Trimming at V came to 6 bases and at J to 4 bases, leaving 8 bases not matched to a gene. CDR3 sequence: CASSSGLGGETQYF. The CDR3 nucleotides read TGTGCCAGCAGCTCTGGACTAGGAGGAGAGACCCAGTACTTC.

J is TRBJ2-7 and V is TRBV14; 9 bases agree with TRBD2. V gave up 2 bases and J gave up 3 bases; unmatched junction bases: 11. This CDR3 spans 17 amino acids. CDR1 is SGHDN and CDR2 is FVKESK in the germline V gene. The CDR3 here is CASSQLVAGVGDYEQYF. CDR3 nucleotides: TGTGCCAGCAGCCAACTCGTAGCGGGAGTCGGGGACTACGAGCAGTACTTC. Looking up the rest from reference TRBV14 and TRBJ2-7 gives the full variable domain: EAGVTQFPSHSVIEKGQTVTLRCDPISGHDNLYWYRRVMGKEIKFLLHFVKESKQDESGMPNNRFLAERTGGTYSTLKVQPAELEDSGVYFCASSQLVAGVGDYEQYFGPGTRLTVT.

The gene calls are TRBV7-2 and TRBJ1-2, with D unresolved. The germline gives CDR1 SGHTA, CDR2 FQGNSA. This CDR3 is built from 12 residues. Trimming removed 3 bases at V and 7 bases at J, with 9 bases between. CDR3 sequence (DNA): TGTGCCAGCAGCTTTCAGCCCTCTGGCTACACCTTC. This sequence encodes CASSFQPSGYTF.

The chain combines TRBV15 with TRBJ2-2; D is ambiguous. This CDR3 has 13 amino acids. Trimming took 3 bases from V and 1 from J, leaving 3 bases between them. The germline V gene has CDR1 LNHNV and CDR2 YYDKDF (reference sequence). The CDR3 nucleotides are TGTGCCACCAGCAGTGGGAACACCGGGGAGCTGTTTTTT. It is translated as CATSSGNTGELFF.

This clone was detected only once. V and J are TRBV18 and TRBJ1-1; D is unclear. CDR3 length equals 14 residues. V was shortened by 1 base and J by 5 bases, with 11 bases between the two germline ends. CDR1 is KGHSH and CDR2 is LQKENI in the germline V gene. The CDR3 DNA sequence: TGTGCCAGCTCACCACTTTGGGTTGAGACTGAAGCTTTCTTT. It is translated as CASSPLWVETEAFF.

The chain links TRBV6-4 to TRBJ1-1; D not resolved. V lost 5 bases and J 0 bases, leaving 7 bases between the germline ends. Germline V gene lookup returns CDR1 MRHNA and CDR2 SNTAGT. CDR3 length equals 13 residues. Here the CDR3 reads CASSRALNTEAFF. CDR3 DNA sequence: TGTGCCAGCAGTAGGGCACTGAACACTGAAGCTTTCTTT.

The chain uses TRBV11-2 and TRBJ2-4; D perhaps matches TRBD1 (6 bases). The CDR3 extends over 15 amino acids. V was clipped by 5 bases and J by 6 bases, with 17 bases between them. The V gene's germline CDR1 is SGHAT and CDR2 FQNNGV. CDR3 in DNA: TGTGCCAGCAGCCTCCGGGTGGACAGAGGAAACATTCAGTACTTC. Translating it yields CASSLRVDRGNIQYF.

The V and J genes are TRBV30 and TRBJ1-2, with 7 bases aligning to TRBD1. CDR1 and CDR2 from the germline V gene are GTSNPN and SVGIG (reference sequence). There are 14 residues in the CDR3. The V gene end was trimmed by 3 bases and the J gene end by 1 base; junction bases not matched to a gene: 5. Here the CDR3 reads CAWSRDSHNYGYTF. Written as DNA, the CDR3 is TGTGCCTGGAGCCGGGACAGCCATAACTATGGCTACACCTTC.

The chain has TRBV18 and TRBJ2-3; TRBD2 aligns across 9 bases. The length of the CDR3 is 15 residues. Germline-derived CDR1 and CDR2 are KGHSH and LQKENI. The ends lost 6 bases at V and 5 bases at J; junction bases unmatched: 9. For the CDR3, the DNA is TGTGCCAGCTCCCTAGCGGGGTCCGCGGGAGATACGCAGTATTTT. This encodes CASSLAGSAGDTQYF.

A few counts support this clone. The CDR3 spells CASSLAEVGQFF. The CDR3 nucleotides are TGTGCCAGCAGCTTAGCGGAAGTTGGACAGTTCTTC. V usage is TRBV7-9 and J usage is TRBJ2-1; D remains ambiguous. The CDR3 length is 12 residues. Germline V lookup: CDR1 SEHNR, CDR2 FQNEAQ (reference sequence). V dropped 0 bases and J dropped 13 bases, with 10 bases sitting between them. Full variable domain (outside the CDR3, taken from reference TRBV7-9 and TRBJ2-1): DTGVSQNPRHKITKRGQNVTFRCDPISEHNRLYWYRQTLGQGPEFLTYFQNEAQLEKSRLLSDRFSAERPKGSFSTLEIQRTEQGDSAMYLCASSLAEVGQFFGPGTRLTVL.

The genes are TRBV29-1 and TRBJ2-2; 11 bases are shared with TRBD2. The CDR3 is 14 amino acids. Germline CDR1 reads SQVTM; CDR2 reads ANQGSEA. Germline trimming cut 5 bases from V and 5 bases from J; bases unmatched to any gene: 4. The CDR3 DNA reads as TGCAGCGTTACGACTAGCGGGATTACCGGGGAGCTGTTTTTT. This gives the protein CSVTTSGITGELFF.

The chain employs TRBV7-6 and TRBJ2-7; D remains unclear. This CDR3 contains 13 residues. Germline CDR1 is SGHVS and CDR2 is FNYEAQ. V dropped 1 base and J dropped 3 bases, with 7 bases sitting between them. CDR3 bases: TGTGCCAGCAGCTTAGAACCGATCTACGAGCAGTACTTC. It yields the protein CASSLEPIYEQYF.